This TCR beta chain was sequenced in a study of T cells in tumors after PD-1 blockade. Regarding the study as a whole: Blood contained roughly two fifths of the tumor's TCR clonotypes.

Details on this clone: The antigen remains unidentified.

Profiling relied on immunoSEQ multiplex PCR, and the TCRdb table lists in-frame clones only, not all of them. This sample has 20,000 to 25,000 clones; roughly 78% occur once, and the top ten carry about 27%. Germline loops: CDR1 MNHEY, CDR2 SVGAGI. V was pared by 5 bases and J by 4 bases, with 15 bases between. The CDR3 contains 14 residues. The rearrangement links TRBV6-5 to TRBJ2-7; perhaps TRBD2 as D (5 bases). The specimen comprised PBMCs, sampled before anti-PD-1 treatment. The sequence came from a human donor with basal cell carcinoma. The CDR3 region is CASSRTGEWYEQYF. The CDR3, as DNA: TGTGCCAGCAGTCGAACCGGGGAGTGGTACGAGCAGTACTTC.